This TCR beta chain was recorded in a study of long-term antiretroviral therapy in people with HIV. Germline V lookup: CDR1 LNHDA, CDR2 SQIVND (reference sequence). The CDR3 length is 14 residues. Deletions cut 7 bases from V and 1 base from J, with 11 bases between. In regard to this clone: Its antigen remains unidentified.

The immunoSEQ assay was v3.0, run at survey level. The assay was immunoSEQ multiplex PCR, and TCRdb's table has in-frame clones only and misses some. The sample gives some 16,000 clones, 60% to 80% of which show up once; around 16% is in the top ten. People in the study who had HIV all got their treatment in the United States. There were roughly 0.9-10 million cryopreserved PBMC in the samples before DNA extraction. Findings of the study overall: Blood dating 2004 to 2017 may reflect older ART regimens. Dominant in the repertoire at all time points were clones expanded before ART.

The origin of this receptor is a man younger than 45 with HIV. This chain uses TRBV19 with TRBJ1-3; D call uncertain. The sample was unsorted PBMCs, taken approximately 2.1 years before starting antiretroviral therapy. The CDR3 sequence is CASTTSRSGNTIYF. Written as DNA, the CDR3 is TGTGCCAGTACCACCTCCCGGTCTGGAAACACCATATATTTT. The full variable domain, in which reference TRBV19 and TRBJ1-3 provide the parts outside the CDR3, is DGGITQSPKYLFRKEGQNVTLSCEQNLNHDAMYWYRQDPGQGLRLIYYSQIVNDFQKGDIAEGYSVSREKKESFPLTVTSAQKNPTAFYLCASTTSRSGNTIYFGEGSWLTVV.